What follows describes a single T cell receptor beta chain. This entry belongs to a study of blood T cells in healthy people across ages. CDR3 size: 16 residues. Through a sample-barcoded 5' primer and a J-beta primer mix, a second PCR was run for about 6 to 11 cycles. MiXCR was run by TCRdb on the 5' RACE reads, yielding one entry per CDR3 protein. Here the sample spans 980,000 or so distinct CDR3 sequences, roughly 48% being singletons. The chain uses TRBV12-3 or TRBV12-4 and TRBJ2-5, with TRBD1 identical over 11 bases. The DNA end is more similar to TRBJ2-7, so the J call may be wrong. The receptor was isolated from a man aged 25 to 45 in good health. The sequenced material came from blood. The CDR3 here is CASSLSLGQGGYEQYF. In DNA form, the CDR3 reads TGTGCCAGCAGTTTATCCCTGGGACAGGGGGGTTACGAGCAGTACTTC.